The rows below give T cell receptor beta chains drawn from one sample of a study of blood T cells in healthy people across ages. From the 5' RACE reads, TCRdb called clonotypes with MiXCR, one entry per CDR3 protein. Found here are approximately 760,000 distinct CDR3 sequences, around a quarter of them singletons; the top ten hold 9.4%. This sample was shared with a second study, whose subject was T cells of mothers and their children.

Sequencing was carried out using blood. These receptor sequences come from a boy aged 5-17 years in good health. Each CDR3 is given with its conserved first and last residue. The D gene is left open where the match is weak. Rows may omit the clone size; those that give it use once, few, many or a size class.

clone size: few
D gene: .
V gene: TRBV12-3/TRBV12-4
J gene: TRBJ2-3
CDR3 DNA: TGTGCCAGCAGTCCCGGGTCCTCGGTACGTGCAGATACGCAGTATTTT
CDR3 protein: CASSPGSSVRADTQYF

clone size: many
D gene: .
V gene: TRBV6-5
J gene: TRBJ2-7
CDR3 DNA: TGTGCCAGCAGTTACTCGAGGGGCTACGAGCAGTACTTC
CDR3 protein: CASSYSRGYEQYF

clone size: few
D gene: .
V gene: TRBV20-1
J gene: TRBJ2-1
CDR3 DNA: TGCAGTGCTAGAGAGTGGGAAACTAGCTCGAATGAGCAGTTCTTC
CDR3 protein: CSAREWETSSNEQFF

clone size: .
D gene: TRBD2
V gene: TRBV13
J gene: TRBJ2-5
CDR3 DNA: TGTGCCAGCAGCCACGGACTAGCGGGGTTAGAGACCCAGTACTTC
CDR3 protein: CASSHGLAGLETQYF

clone size: .
D gene: TRBD2
V gene: TRBV20-1
J gene: TRBJ2-5
CDR3 DNA: TGCAGTGCTAGTTCGCTAGCGGGGGGGCGGGAAGAGACCCAGTACTTC
CDR3 protein: CSASSLAGGREETQYF

clone size: few
D gene: TRBD2
V gene: TRBV3-1
J gene: TRBJ2-7
CDR3 DNA: TGTGCCAGCAGCCAAGAGAGGACTAGCGGGAGGCCTTCGGGGAACGAGCAGTACTTC
CDR3 protein: CASSQERTSGRPSGNEQYF

clone size: .
D gene: .
V gene: TRBV27
J gene: TRBJ2-3
CDR3 DNA: TGTGCCCCGAGAGATACGCAGTATTTT
CDR3 protein: CAPRDTQYF

clone size: .
D gene: TRBD1
V gene: TRBV9
J gene: TRBJ1-2
CDR3 DNA: TGTGCCAGCAGCCTAACCTCGGGGACAGACTATGGCTACACCTTC
CDR3 protein: CASSLTSGTDYGYTF

clone size: .
D gene: TRBD2
V gene: TRBV6-5
J gene: TRBJ2-5
CDR3 DNA: TGTGCCAGCAGTTACTCACCGGGGGTCCTAGCGGGTGAGCCAGAGACCCAGTACTTC
CDR3 protein: CASSYSPGVLAGEPETQYF

clone size: .
D gene: TRBD2
V gene: TRBV28
J gene: TRBJ2-7
CDR3 DNA: TGTGCCAGCAGCCTGCGGACTAGCGGGTCGCACTACGAGCAGTACTTC
CDR3 protein: CASSLRTSGSHYEQYF

clone size: .
D gene: TRBD2
V gene: TRBV9
J gene: TRBJ2-3
CDR3 DNA: TGTGCCAGCAGCCCCCGCGGGGGGAACACCGATACGCAGTATTTT
CDR3 protein: CASSPRGGNTDTQYF

clone size: .
D gene: .
V gene: TRBV20-1
J gene: TRBJ2-1
CDR3 DNA: TGCAGTGCACTAGACAATGAGCAGTTCTTC
CDR3 protein: CSALDNEQFF

clone size: few
D gene: .
V gene: TRBV6-2/TRBV6-3
J gene: TRBJ2-7
CDR3 DNA: TGTGCCAGCAGGATAGAGGGTGGTCGCTACGAGCAGTACTTC
CDR3 protein: CASRIEGGRYEQYF

clone size: few
D gene: .
V gene: TRBV6-2/TRBV6-3
J gene: TRBJ1-2
CDR3 DNA: TGTGCCAGCAGTTACGATTTGGAGGGGAACTATGGCTACACCTTC
CDR3 protein: CASSYDLEGNYGYTF

clone size: few
D gene: .
V gene: TRBV7-9
J gene: TRBJ2-7
CDR3 DNA: TGTGCCAGCAGCTCTACGGAAATAACCTACGAGCAGTACTTC
CDR3 protein: CASSSTEITYEQYF

clone size: .
D gene: .
V gene: TRBV2
J gene: TRBJ2-5
CDR3 DNA: TGTGCCAGCAGCGCTCGGAGTGAGACCCAGTACTTC
CDR3 protein: CASSARSETQYF

clone size: few
D gene: TRBD2
V gene: TRBV12-3/TRBV12-4
J gene: TRBJ2-3
CDR3 DNA: TGTGCCAGCAGTTTGAAAGGACTAGCGGGGGTCCCAGATACGCAGTATTTT
CDR3 protein: CASSLKGLAGVPDTQYF

clone size: .
D gene: .
V gene: TRBV29-1
J gene: TRBJ2-5
CDR3 DNA: TGCAGCGTTGGGATCTTGGGAGAGACCCAGTACTTC
CDR3 protein: CSVGILGETQYF

clone size: few
D gene: .
V gene: TRBV5-1
J gene: TRBJ1-1
CDR3 DNA: TGCGCCAGCAGCCTCTCGGACAGTCCGAACACTGAAGCTTTCTTT
CDR3 protein: CASSLSDSPNTEAFF

clone size: .
D gene: TRBD1
V gene: TRBV9
J gene: TRBJ1-2
CDR3 DNA: TGTGCCAGCAGCGCACAGGGGTTTGATGGCTACACCTTC
CDR3 protein: CASSAQGFDGYTF

clone size: .
D gene: .
V gene: TRBV11-3
J gene: TRBJ1-1
CDR3 DNA: TGTGCCAGCAGCTTCCTACACCGGACACCGAACACTGAAGCTTTCTTT
CDR3 protein: CASSFLHRTPNTEAFF

clone size: once
D gene: TRBD1
V gene: TRBV29-1
J gene: TRBJ2-7
CDR3 DNA: TGCAGCGTTGAAGAGGGTTCAGACAGGGGCCCCTACGAGCAGTACTTC
CDR3 protein: CSVEEGSDRGPYEQYF

clone size: .
D gene: .
V gene: TRBV29-1
J gene: TRBJ1-1
CDR3 DNA: TGCAGCGTTGAGGTGGGTTCTGCTGAAGCTTTCTTT
CDR3 protein: CSVEVGSAEAFF

clone size: .
D gene: .
V gene: TRBV29-1
J gene: TRBJ2-3
CDR3 DNA: TGCAGCGTTGTATTTAGCAGCACAGATACGCAGTATTTT
CDR3 protein: CSVVFSSTDTQYF

clone size: .
D gene: .
V gene: TRBV7-9
J gene: TRBJ1-4
CDR3 DNA: TGTGCCAGCAGCGCAAGGGAGGCGGATGAAAAACTGTTTTTT
CDR3 protein: CASSAREADEKLFF

clone size: .
D gene: TRBD2
V gene: TRBV7-2
J gene: TRBJ2-3
CDR3 DNA: TGTGCCAGCAGCTTAGTCGGGACTAGCGGGAGAGGGGGGGCAGATACGCAGTATTTT
CDR3 protein: CASSLVGTSGRGGADTQYF

clone size: few
D gene: TRBD1
V gene: TRBV12-3/TRBV12-4
J gene: TRBJ2-3
CDR3 DNA: TGTGCCAGCAGTTTCCATGGGACAGACACAGATACGCAGTATTTT
CDR3 protein: CASSFHGTDTDTQYF

clone size: .
D gene: TRBD1
V gene: TRBV7-2
J gene: TRBJ2-4
CDR3 DNA: TGTGCCAGCAGCGAGGTCAACAGGGGCTGGGGCAAAAACATTCAGTACTTC
CDR3 protein: CASSEVNRGWGKNIQYF

clone size: .
D gene: .
V gene: TRBV12-3/TRBV12-4
J gene: TRBJ2-3
CDR3 DNA: TGTGCCAGCAAGATCACAGATACGCAGTATTTT
CDR3 protein: CASKITDTQYF

clone size: .
D gene: TRBD1
V gene: TRBV4-2
J gene: TRBJ2-7
CDR3 DNA: TGTGCCAGCAGCCAAGGGACAGGGTCCGCGTCCCACGAGCAGTACTTC
CDR3 protein: CASSQGTGSASHEQYF